This T cell receptor beta chain is drawn from a study of technical replicates of blood from a handful of donors. The CDR3 consists of 17 residues. Germline V gene data show CDR1 as MDHEN and CDR2 as SYDVKM. The ends lost 2 bases at V and 4 bases at J; junction bases unmatched: 14. Repertoires were generated with immunoSEQ multiplex PCR, while TCRdb's copy carries only in-frame clones and drops some. The sample lists around 50,000 clones, roughly 95% occurring once. The chain carries TRBV28 and TRBJ2-7; 7 nucleotides agree with TRBD1. This receptor was identified in a human donor in good health. Sequencing used T cells isolated from PBMCs. CDR3 DNA: TGTGCCAGCAGTTTAAGCAGGGGGAGAGGTAGTATGTACGAGCAGTACTTC. This gives the protein CASSLSRGRGSMYEQYF. Based on the CDR3 plus reference TRBV28 and TRBJ2-7, the full variable domain is DVKVTQSSRYLVKRTGEKVFLECVQDMDHENMFWYRQDPGLGLRLIYFSYDVKMKEKGDIPEGYSVSREKKERFSLILESASTNQTSMYLCASSLSRGRGSMYEQYFGPGTRLTVT.